These T cell receptor beta chains were read from a single sample in a study of early T cells in non-severe SARS-CoV-2 infection. TCRdb reanalysed the 5' RACE reads using MiXCR and keeps one entry per CDR3 protein. This sample yields about 81,000 distinct CDR3 sequences, of which approximately 6% are seen a single time; roughly 8.4% belongs to the top ten. Sample: whole blood. The origin of the receptors is an adult who was a healthcare worker with PCR-confirmed SARS-CoV-2 infection or an uninfected control (not recorded which). CDR3s leave out the opening cysteine and the closing phenylalanine or tryptophan. The D gene is left open where the match is weak.

NA	TRBV2	TRBJ2-6	ASSEGPGRISGANVLT
NA	TRBV5-5	TRBJ2-1	ASSRPGTGMHEQF
NA	TRBV20-1	TRBJ1-3	SADGSLGNTIY
TRBD2	TRBV12-3/TRBV12-4	TRBJ2-1	ASSSGTNEQF
NA	TRBV7-2	TRBJ2-4	ASSLEAGPRKNIQY
NA	TRBV11-2	TRBJ1-1	ASSSPSEGVRTEAF
NA	TRBV3-1	TRBJ1-2	ASSLSTGGYT
NA	TRBV12-3/TRBV12-4	TRBJ2-2	ASSTTGNTGELF
TRBD2	TRBV4-3	TRBJ2-7	ASSQERLAGYEQY
NA	TRBV30	TRBJ1-6	AWRVDIRNSPLH
NA	TRBV13	TRBJ2-3	ASSPKSVGPDTQY
TRBD1	TRBV7-2	TRBJ2-2	ASSFDPTTGVTGELF
TRBD2	TRBV7-9	TRBJ2-7	ASSAGTSGRGSSYEQY
NA	TRBV28	TRBJ1-4	ASSFVSAGATNEKLF
NA	TRBV7-2	TRBJ2-3	ASSSGGGGTDTQY
NA	TRBV11-2	TRBJ2-4	ASSPGQGNLFQNIQY
NA	TRBV10-1	TRBJ2-7	ASSESRGSLGREQY
TRBD2	TRBV18	TRBJ2-5	ASSPSGASGRETQY
TRBD1	TRBV18	TRBJ1-3	ASSPPGQGTHTIY
NA	TRBV5-1	TRBJ2-1	ASREDPGEQF
NA	TRBV6-1	TRBJ1-6	ASTETHYRAYNSPLH
NA	TRBV29-1	TRBJ2-2	SVLTLDSANTGELF
NA	TRBV29-1	TRBJ1-1	SVIPTYGVNTEAF
TRBD1	TRBV5-4	TRBJ2-7	ASSEGTANEQY
TRBD1	TRBV10-1	TRBJ1-1	ASSRGTANTEAF
NA	TRBV7-2	TRBJ1-2	ASSLTGYT
TRBD1	TRBV20-1	TRBJ2-7	SGLGQGSYEQY
NA	TRBV6-2/TRBV6-3	TRBJ2-1	ASSYEREQF
NA	TRBV23-1	TRBJ2-7	ASSQSPLFPTHLRSGHSYEQY
NA	TRBV6-6	TRBJ1-5	ASSSKGGNQPQH
NA	TRBV5-6	TRBJ2-3	ASSLGTAPPRTDTQY
NA	TRBV5-4	TRBJ1-4	ASSLNQEKLF
NA	TRBV10-2	TRBJ2-7	ASSPRRDPYEQY
NA	TRBV6-6	TRBJ2-3	ASGPTDTQY
TRBD2	TRBV7-6	TRBJ2-1	ASSSGTSGRIMGNEQF
NA	TRBV20-1	TRBJ2-3	SAKGSAGDTQY
NA	TRBV3-1	TRBJ2-3	ASSHGGTQY
NA	TRBV19	TRBJ2-7	ASSIVPRSEQY
TRBD1	TRBV29-1	TRBJ2-7	SAGQDHYEQY
TRBD1	TRBV20-1	TRBJ2-1	SARSGTGGGNEQF
NA	TRBV19	TRBJ2-1	ASSDLQGGSYNEQF
NA	TRBV20-1	TRBJ1-4	SARDWGVFDEKLF
NA	TRBV19	TRBJ2-7	ASRTKGGVSYEQY
NA	TRBV28	TRBJ2-5	ASTSQETQY